Shown below are 24 T cell receptor beta chains from a single sample sequenced in a study of T-cell reconstitution after alpha-beta-depleted transplantation in children. Using unique molecular identifiers, the investigators prepared the TCRbeta library. Via MiXCR, TCRdb re-called the PCR reads, giving one row per CDR3 protein. The sample has 900,000 or so distinct CDR3 sequences; 15% to 20% are singletons. This specimen was PBMCs, mostly from graft donor cells, taken 360 days after TCRalphabeta/CD19-depleted stem cell transplant. The receptors originated from a male patient aged 10 to 17 who had a stem cell transplant for acute lymphoblastic leukemia, so the T cells may come from the graft donor.

The gene calls are TRBV10-2 and TRBJ2-5; a weak D match, TRBD1 (6 bases). Germline V gene data show CDR1 as WSHSY and CDR2 as SAAADI. CDR3 size: 13 residues. Trimming took 6 bases from V and 1 from J, leaving 9 bases between them. The CDR3 region is CASRGTTQETQYF. The CDR3 DNA reads as TGCGCCAGCAGGGGGACAACCCAAGAGACCCAGTACTTC.

This clonotype came up a few times. This rearrangement joins TRBV4-2 to TRBJ2-1; the match to TRBD2 covers 12 bases. The CDR3 sequence is 16 residues long. Germline loops: CDR1 LGHNA, CDR2 YNFKEQ. V was clipped by 1 base and J by 9 bases; unmatched bases: 7. The CDR3 region is CASSQASLAGGTEQFF. The CDR3 DNA reads as TGTGCCAGCAGCCAAGCGTCGCTAGCGGGAGGGACTGAGCAGTTCTTC.

This clonotype was seen a handful of times. The rearrangement links TRBV5-6 to TRBJ2-5; unclear D gene. CDR1 SGHDT and CDR2 YYEEEE come from the germline V gene. This CDR3 spans 16 amino acids. Trimming pared 1 base from V and 5 bases from J, leaving 18 bases between. The CDR3 region is CASSLRSRRKVETQYF. In nucleotides, the CDR3 is TGTGCCAGCAGCTTGAGAAGCCGGAGAAAGGTGGAGACCCAGTACTTC.

The CDR3 is CASSRGGLASYNEQFF. As DNA, the CDR3 is TGTGCCAGCAGCCGGGGGGGACTAGCCTCCTACAATGAGCAGTTCTTC. The chain uses TRBV7-2 and TRBJ2-1, with TRBD2 matching over 9 bases. The ends lost 5 bases at V and 0 bases at J; junction bases unmatched: 5. Germline assignment: CDR1 SGHTA and CDR2 FQGNSA. The length of the CDR3 is 16 residues.

This clonotype has at least ten counts. This rearrangement joins TRBV5-1 to TRBJ2-5, with D possibly matching TRBD1 (5 bases). This CDR3 is 18 amino acids long. The germline gives CDR1 SGHRS, CDR2 YFSETQ. Trimming took 4 bases from V and 4 from J, leaving 26 bases between them. The CDR3 coding sequence is TGCGCCAGCAGCAGGGGCCCCTTCAAGAGTTCCTCGAGAGAGACCCAGTACTTC. Residues: CASSRGPFKSSSRETQYF.

CDR3 bases: TGCGCCAGCAGTGAGCCTAGCGGCGATGAGCAGTTCTTC. Translating gives CASSEPSGDEQFF. V gene TRBV10-1 combines with J gene TRBJ2-1; 7 positions match TRBD2. CDR1 WNHNN and CDR2 SYGVQD come from the germline V gene (reference sequence). This CDR3 is built from 13 residues. With V trimmed by 2 bases and J by 8 bases, 3 bases remained unmatched.

In regard to this clonotype: A read error may be the cause here, since a much bigger clone is one base away. The rearrangement uses TRBV7-9 and TRBJ2-2, with TRBD1 matching over 11 bases. The CDR3 loop spans 14 amino acids. CDR1 SEHNR and CDR2 FQNEAQ come from the germline V gene (reference sequence). V lost 4 bases to trimming and J lost 6 bases; unmatched junction nucleotides: 1. CDR3 nucleotides: TGTGCCAGCAGCTCGGGACAGGGGGCCGGGGAGCTGTTTTTT. Amino acid sequence: CASSSGQGAGELFF.

V usage is TRBV9 and J usage is TRBJ2-7; no reliable D call. The CDR3 covers 12 residues. Trimming took off 0 bases at V and 10 bases at J, with 11 bases between the two ends. Germline CDR1 SGDLS, CDR2 YYNGEE. The CDR3, as DNA: TGTGCCAGCAGCGTAGGATGGACGGAACAGTACTTC. It yields the protein CASSVGWTEQYF. The variable domain in full, completed from reference TRBV9 and TRBJ2-7, reads DSGVTQTPKHLITATGQRVTLRCSPRSGDLSVYWYQQSLDQGLQFLIQYYNGEERAKGNILERFSAQQFPDLHSELNLSSLELGDSALYFCASSVGWTEQYFGPGTRLTVT.

The rearrangement links TRBV21-1 to TRBJ2-1; TRBD1, as called in the table, went unchecked against the DNA. TRBV21-1 is listed as a pseudogene. CDR3 size: 13 residues. The CDR3 sequence is CASRTGIYGEQFF. CDR3 DNA sequence: TGTGCCAGCAGGACAGGAATATACGGTGAGCAGTTCTTC.

The chain is built from TRBV7-6 and TRBJ2-7; tentative D call: TRBD2 (5 bases). Trimming removed 0 bases from V and 2 bases from J, with 8 bases in between. Germline lookup yields CDR1 SGHVS and CDR2 FNYEAQ. CDR3 length: 14 amino acids. As DNA, the CDR3 is TGTGCCAGCAGCTTAGCGGCTAGCCCCTACGAGCAGTACTTC. Its protein product is CASSLAASPYEQYF.

V is TRBV7-9 and J is TRBJ1-2; no firm D call. Germline V gene lookup returns CDR1 SEHNR and CDR2 FQNEAQ (reference sequence). Trimming pared 4 bases from V and 0 bases from J, leaving 12 bases between. The length of the CDR3 is 15 residues. CDR3 in amino acids: CASSSLDEANYGYTF. The CDR3, as DNA: TGTGCCAGCAGCTCGCTCGACGAAGCTAACTATGGCTACACCTTC.

This clonotype has a count of ten or more. The chain recombines TRBV28 with TRBJ2-1; possibly TRBD1 or TRBD2 for D (5 bases each). From germline, CDR1 is MDHEN and CDR2 SYDVKM. Between the trimmed V and J ends, which lost 4 bases and 3 bases, there was a span of 13 bases. CDR3 length: 15 amino acids. The CDR3 region is CASSSLEGLYNEQFF. CDR3 bases: TGTGCCAGCAGTTCCTTAGAGGGGCTCTACAATGAGCAGTTCTTC.

CDR3 in amino acids: CASSPTLAPSARYF. The CDR3 coding sequence is TGTGCCAGCTCCCCAACGCTAGCGCCGAGCGCACGGTACTTC. The rearrangement joins TRBV12-3 or TRBV12-4 to TRBJ2-7, with a weak D call TRBD2 (6 bases). V shed 8 bases and J shed 12 bases, with 26 bases lying between them. The CDR3 sequence is 14 residues long.

CDR3 in amino acids: CSARSLSGQNTGELFF. The CDR3 DNA follows: TGCAGTGCTAGGTCCCTTAGCGGCCAGAACACCGGGGAGCTGTTTTTT. The V and J genes are TRBV20-1 and TRBJ2-2; a possible D gene is TRBD2 (6 bases). Looked up from germline, CDR1 is DFQATT and CDR2 is SNEGSKA (reference sequence). Trimming removed 3 bases at V and 1 base at J, with 15 bases between. The CDR3 runs 16 residues.

The chain combines TRBV20-1 with TRBJ2-7, with 10 bases identical to TRBD2. The CDR3 has 16 amino acids. With V trimmed by 0 bases and J by 2 bases, 7 bases remained unmatched. CDR1 is DFQATT and CDR2 is SNEGSKA in the germline V gene (reference sequence). Written as DNA, the CDR3 is TGCAGTGCTAGAGATCTCCACAGCGGGAGGGCCTACGAGCAGTACTTC. Protein sequence: CSARDLHSGRAYEQYF.

This clonotype was found a few times. The chain links TRBV7-9 to TRBJ1-5; no reliable D call. From germline, CDR1 is SEHNR and CDR2 FQNEAQ (reference sequence). This CDR3 contains 15 residues. Trimming cost V 0 bases and J 3 bases, with 9 bases left between them. CDR3: CASSLAGSNNQPQHF. In DNA, the CDR3 is TGTGCCAGCAGCTTAGCCGGGAGTAACAATCAGCCCCAGCATTTT.

The V and J genes are TRBV4-1 and TRBJ2-1; TRBD2 agrees at 8 bases. The CDR3 contains 18 residues. Germline values: CDR1 MGHRA, CDR2 YSYEKL. V shed 4 bases and J 0 bases; nucleotides not matched to a gene: 11. The DNA for the CDR3 is TGCGCCAGCAGCCCACGTCGGGGGGGCTTTAGCTCCTACAATGAGCAGTTCTTC. Translated: CASSPRRGGFSSYNEQFF.

V gene TRBV19 combines with J gene TRBJ1-4, with D unresolved. Germline V gives CDR1 LNHDA, CDR2 SQIVND (reference sequence). The CDR3 totals 14 residues. V gave up 1 base and J gave up 4 bases, with 7 bases separating them. As DNA, the CDR3 is TGTGCCAGTAGTATAGGTGGGATTAATGAAAAACTGTTTTTT. This codes for CASSIGGINEKLFF.

This clonotype was counted only a few times. The genes are TRBV4-2 and TRBJ2-7; 7 nucleotides match TRBD2. J gave up 7 bases and V 0 bases, and 9 bases lay outside the gene matches. Germline loops: CDR1 LGHNA, CDR2 YNFKEQ. The CDR3 runs 15 residues. CDR3 residues: CASSQDGLAVGEQYF. CDR3 in DNA: TGTGCCAGCAGCCAAGATGGGCTAGCGGTGGGGGAGCAGTACTTC.

V gene TRBV6-1 combines with J gene TRBJ1-4; 12 bases match TRBD1. Germline values: CDR1 MNHNS, CDR2 SASEGT. CDR3 size: 15 residues. The V gene end was trimmed by 4 bases and the J gene end by 8 bases; junction bases not matched to a gene: 5. CDR3 sequence (DNA): TGTGCCAGCAGTGCGGGGACAGGGGGCGTAGAAAAACTGTTTTTT. Its translation is CASSAGTGGVEKLFF.

The V gene is TRBV13, the J gene TRBJ2-3, with a weak D call TRBD1 (6 bases). The CDR3 totals 16 residues. Trimming shortened V by 1 base and J by 2 bases, and 13 bases separated the two germline ends. CDR1 PRHDT and CDR2 FYEKMQ come from the germline V gene (reference sequence). CDR3 sequence: CASSLVTGPSTDTQYF. The DNA for the CDR3 is TGTGCCAGCAGCTTAGTTACAGGGCCTTCCACAGATACGCAGTATTTT.

This chain joins TRBV2 and TRBJ2-7; D is ambiguous. CDR3 length: 14 amino acids. CDR1 and CDR2 (germline): SNHLY, FYNNEI. The V and J ends lost 6 bases and 2 bases respectively, with 14 bases between them. The CDR3 reads CASRWVVRTYEQYF. The CDR3 DNA sequence: TGTGCCAGCAGGTGGGTTGTGAGGACCTACGAGCAGTACTTC.

The chain is built from TRBV11-2 and TRBJ1-6; D gene unclear. CDR1 is SGHAT, CDR2 FQNNGV, per germline. This CDR3 contains 13 residues. Trimming pared 1 base from V and 9 bases from J, leaving 7 bases between. The DNA of the CDR3 is TGTGCCAGCAGCTTAGCCCCCCGTTCACCCCTCCACTTT. It codes for CASSLAPRSPLHF.

A few counts support this clonotype. The chain joins TRBV2 to TRBJ2-1, with 9 bases that match TRBD2. The CDR3 length is 15 residues. V lost 2 bases to trimming and J lost 8 bases; unmatched junction nucleotides: 7. CDR1 SNHLY and CDR2 FYNNEI come from the germline V gene. Here the CDR3 reads CASSEPLAGRHEQFF. The CDR3 DNA reads TGTGCCAGCAGTGAACCCCTAGCGGGAAGGCATGAGCAGTTCTTC.